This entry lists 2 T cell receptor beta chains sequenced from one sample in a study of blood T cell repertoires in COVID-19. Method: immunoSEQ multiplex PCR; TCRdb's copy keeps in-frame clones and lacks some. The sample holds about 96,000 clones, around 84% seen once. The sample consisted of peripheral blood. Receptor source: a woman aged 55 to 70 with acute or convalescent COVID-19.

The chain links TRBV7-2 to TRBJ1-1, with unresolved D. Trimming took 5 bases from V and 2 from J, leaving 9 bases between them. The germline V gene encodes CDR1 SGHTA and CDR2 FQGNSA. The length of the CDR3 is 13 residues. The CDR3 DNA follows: TGTGCCAGCAGCCCTGGGAGAAACACTGAAGCTTTCTTT. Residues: CASSPGRNTEAFF.

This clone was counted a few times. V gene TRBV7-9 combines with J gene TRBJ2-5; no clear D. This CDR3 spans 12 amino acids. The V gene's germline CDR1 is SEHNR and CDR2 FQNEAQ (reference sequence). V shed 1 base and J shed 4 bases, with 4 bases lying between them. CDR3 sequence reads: CASSLGLETQYF. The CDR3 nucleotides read TGTGCCAGCAGCTTAGGACTAGAGACCCAGTACTTC.